Each of the 19 T cell receptor beta chains below was sequenced from the same sample in a study of T cell responses to AZD1222 COVID-19 vaccine. Sequencing was performed with immunoSEQ multiplex PCR; in TCRdb, only in-frame clones are kept and a portion is missing. Of 100,000 to 150,000 clones in the sample, 88% are singletons; the top ten hold 5% to 6%. Sequencing used peripheral blood, obtained on day 0 of AZD1222 vaccination. The source is an adult in good health.

The chain combines TRBV4-1 with TRBJ1-4; D unresolved. From germline, CDR1 is MGHRA and CDR2 YSYEKL. Trimming removed 1 base at V and 8 bases at J, with 5 bases between. The CDR3 is 12 residues long. This chain's CDR3 is CASSQAREKLFF. The CDR3 region has the DNA TGCGCCAGCAGCCAAGCTAGAGAAAAACTGTTTTTT.

The V and J genes are TRBV18 and TRBJ2-3; 11 bases are shared with TRBD1. The V gene end was trimmed by 2 bases and the J gene end by 5 bases; junction bases not matched to a gene: 9. The CDR3 has 17 residues. The germline V gene has CDR1 KGHSH and CDR2 LQKENI. CDR3 amino acids: CASSPSWTGGEEDTQYF. DNA of the CDR3: TGTGCCAGCTCACCAAGTTGGACAGGGGGCGAAGAAGATACGCAGTATTTT. Together with reference TRBV18 and TRBJ2-3, the CDR3 gives the full variable domain: NAGVMQNPRHLVRRRGQEARLRCSPMKGHSHVYWYRQLPEEGLKFMVYLQKENIIDESGMPKERFSAEFPKEGPSILRIQQVVRGDSAAYFCASSPSWTGGEEDTQYFGPGTRLTVL.

V gene TRBV30 combines with J gene TRBJ1-1; weak D call: TRBD1 (5 bases). This CDR3 is 13 amino acids long. V was pared by 5 bases and J by 7 bases, with 17 bases between. The germline gives CDR1 GTSNPN, CDR2 SVGIG (reference sequence). In nucleotides, the CDR3 is TGTGCCTGGGCATTAACCGGGACCGATGAAGCTTTCTTT. It yields the protein CAWALTGTDEAFF.

About this clone itself: This sample includes further DNA sequences coding for the same CDR3. This CDR3 is CASSPPGQNYGYTF. Here the CDR3 DNA reads TGTGCCAGCTCACCACCAGGCCAGAACTATGGCTACACCTTC. This sequence joins TRBV18 and TRBJ1-2; D ambiguous. CDR1 is KGHSH, CDR2 LQKENI, per germline. V was cut by 0 bases and J by 2 bases, with 7 bases left in between. The CDR3 loop spans 14 amino acids. Full variable domain (rest looked up from reference TRBV18 and TRBJ1-2): NAGVMQNPRHLVRRRGQEARLRCSPMKGHSHVYWYRQLPEEGLKFMVYLQKENIIDESGMPKERFSAEFPKEGPSILRIQQVVRGDSAAYFCASSPPGQNYGYTFGSGTRLTVV.

The rearrangement uses TRBV30 and TRBJ1-2; D may be TRBD1 (5 bases). V was pared by 5 bases and J by 4 bases, with 14 bases between. Germline V gene data show CDR1 as GTSNPN and CDR2 as SVGIG (reference sequence). This CDR3 region has 13 residues. The CDR3 loop reads CAWGALDSYGYTF. As DNA, the CDR3 is TGTGCCTGGGGGGCCCTGGATAGCTATGGCTACACCTTC.

The genes are TRBV10-3 and TRBJ2-7; 8 nucleotides agree with TRBD1. The CDR3 spans 14 residues. With V trimmed by 5 bases and J by 6 bases, 9 bases remained unmatched. Per germline, CDR1 ENHRY and CDR2 SYGVKD. CDR3 DNA: TGTGCCATCAGTCCGGGACAGGACCTTACCGAGCAGTACTTC. This gives the protein CAISPGQDLTEQYF.

This chain joins TRBV2 and TRBJ1-2; 8 bases fit TRBD1. V shed 6 bases and J 6 bases; nucleotides not matched to a gene: 3. This CDR3 has 12 amino acids. Germline CDR1 and CDR2: SNHLY and FYNNEI. The CDR3 nucleotides read TGTGCCAGCAGAGCGACAGGGGATGGCTACACCTTC. It yields the protein CASRATGDGYTF.

J is TRBJ2-1 and V is TRBV6-5, with 7 bases matching TRBD2. Losses at the gene ends were 0 bases for V and 4 bases for J; bases not matched to a gene: 6. This CDR3 contains 16 residues. Germline CDR1 and CDR2: MNHEY and SVGAGI. CDR3 nucleotide sequence: TGTGCCAGCAGTTACTCGAGCGGGATCGGATACAATGAGCAGTTCTTC. Translated: CASSYSSGIGYNEQFF.

The chain has TRBV3-1 (or the pseudogene TRBV3-2) and TRBJ2-3, with 7 bases matching TRBD1. The CDR3 spans 15 residues. J gave up 3 bases and V 0 bases, and 3 bases lay outside the gene matches. In germline, CDR1 is LGHDT, CDR2 YNNKEL (reference sequence). The CDR3 sequence is CASSQEDRKTDTQYF. In nucleotides, the CDR3 is TGTGCCAGCAGCCAAGAGGACAGGAAAACAGATACGCAGTATTTT.

This rearrangement joins TRBV29-1 to TRBJ1-1; TRBD1 aligns across 12 bases. Unmatched junction bases numbered 7, after V lost 5 bases and J lost 6 bases. This CDR3 spans 14 amino acids. CDR1 is SQVTM, CDR2 ANQGSEA, per germline. The CDR3 DNA reads as TGCAGCGTTTTCAGGGACAGGGGGCAGGCTGAAGCTTTCTTT. As protein: CSVFRDRGQAEAFF. Looking up the rest from reference TRBV29-1 and TRBJ1-1 gives the full variable domain: SAVISQKPSRDICQRGTSLTIQCQVDSQVTMMFWYRQQPGQSLTLIATANQGSEATYESGFVIDKFPISRPNLTFSTLTVSNMSPEDSSIYLCSVFRDRGQAEAFFGQGTRLTVV.

The genes are TRBV20-1 and TRBJ2-2; the D gene is possibly TRBD1 (6 bases). This CDR3 region has 14 residues. The V gene lost 3 bases and the J gene lost 5 bases, with 13 bases spanning the gap. Germline values: CDR1 DFQATT, CDR2 SNEGSKA (reference sequence). CDR3 protein: CSASQGLGTGELFF. The CDR3, as DNA: TGCAGTGCTAGTCAGGGGTTAGGGACCGGGGAGCTGTTTTTT.

This rearrangement joins TRBV12-3 or TRBV12-4 to TRBJ1-2; the D is unclear. The CDR3 consists of 13 residues. Trimming removed 1 base from V and 9 bases from J, with 12 bases in between. This CDR3 reads CASSLDPSGSYTF. In DNA, the CDR3 is TGTGCCAGCAGTTTAGACCCCTCCGGGAGCTACACCTTC.

The chain joins TRBV6-1 to TRBJ1-1; D not certain. Germline CDR1 is MNHNS and CDR2 is SASEGT. The CDR3 has 14 residues. The V and J ends lost 0 bases and 6 bases respectively, with 11 bases between them. CDR3 nucleotides: TGTGCCAGCAGTGAAGCCTGGACTGGGGCTGAAGCTTTCTTT. This sequence encodes CASSEAWTGAEAFF.

This sequence joins TRBV13 and TRBJ1-2, with a possible D match to TRBD1 (5 bases). The CDR3 consists of 13 residues. The ends were cut back, 5 bases at V and 4 bases at J, with 11 bases in the middle. Germline loops: CDR1 PRHDT, CDR2 FYEKMQ (reference sequence). The CDR3 reads CASSQGNVYGYTF. The CDR3 nucleotides read TGTGCCAGCAGCCAGGGCAACGTCTATGGCTACACCTTC.

The rearrangement uses TRBV7-8 and TRBJ1-2, with TRBD1 as a possible D gene (6 bases). The CDR3 is 14 residues long. The V gene lost 5 bases and the J gene lost 0 bases, with 10 bases spanning the gap. Germline assignment: CDR1 SGHVS and CDR2 FQNEAQ. CDR3: CASSIQGTNYGYTF. CDR3 coding DNA: TGTGCCAGCAGCATTCAGGGGACTAACTATGGCTACACCTTC.

V is TRBV19 and J is TRBJ1-1, with D hard to call. Trimming took off 4 bases at V and 1 base at J, with 16 bases between the two ends. The CDR3 extends over 16 amino acids. Germline-derived CDR1 and CDR2 are LNHDA and SQIVND (reference sequence). CDR3 amino acids: CASSTIRELGNTEAFF. The CDR3 DNA reads as TGTGCCAGTAGTACGATACGTGAACTGGGGAACACTGAAGCTTTCTTT. Filled out from reference TRBV19 and TRBJ1-1, the complete variable domain reads DGGITQSPKYLFRKEGQNVTLSCEQNLNHDAMYWYRQDPGQGLRLIYYSQIVNDFQKGDIAEGYSVSREKKESFPLTVTSAQKNPTAFYLCASSTIRELGNTEAFFGQGTRLTVV.

This chain links TRBV27 with TRBJ2-3; D uncertain. Trimming cost V 3 bases and J 1 base, with 5 bases left between them. Germline-derived CDR1 and CDR2 are MNHEY and SMNVEV (reference sequence). The CDR3 is made up of 13 amino acids. The CDR3 here is CASSFRGTDTQYF. As DNA, the CDR3 is TGTGCCAGCAGTTTTAGGGGCACAGATACGCAGTATTTT.

The sample holds one count of this clone. This chain links TRBV7-2 with TRBJ2-7; D perhaps matches TRBD2 (5 bases). The CDR3 loop spans 15 amino acids. V lost 4 bases, J lost 0 bases, and 13 bases lay in between. Germline CDR1 and CDR2: SGHTA and FQGNSA. CDR3 sequence reads: CASSSRGLSSYEQYF. CDR3 DNA sequence: TGTGCCAGCAGCTCCAGAGGGCTTAGCTCCTACGAGCAGTACTTC. Full variable domain (remainder filled in from reference TRBV7-2 and TRBJ2-7): GAGVSQSPSNKVTEKGKDVELRCDPISGHTALYWYRQSLGQGLEFLIYFQGNSAPDKSGLPSDRFSAERTGGSVSTLTIQRTQQEDSAVYLCASSSRGLSSYEQYFGPGTRLTVT.

This clone came up a few times. The chain employs TRBV27 and TRBJ1-6; perhaps TRBD1 as D (6 bases). This CDR3 is 14 amino acids long. Germline loops: CDR1 MNHEY, CDR2 SMNVEV (reference sequence). V lost 3 bases and J lost 9, with 12 bases in between. The CDR3, as DNA: TGTGCCAGCAGTTTGACAGGCCTGGGTTCACCCCTCCACTTT. This gives the protein CASSLTGLGSPLHF.